This T cell receptor (beta chain) was recorded in a study of vaccination and CD4 T cells after COVID-19. At the level of the study: Cellular stimulation was performed using overlapping spike peptides derived from SARS-CoV-2, HCoV-NL63, HCoV-OC43 and HCoV-229E.

The V segment lost 5 bases and the J segment 3 bases; nucleotides outside the gene matches: 8. CDR1 is SNHLY and CDR2 is FYNNEI in the germline V gene. The CDR3 is 15 amino acids. Treatment here: roughly 11-day PBMC culture with coronavirus spike peptide pools or control peptides (ViraFEST assay). The Oncomine TCR Beta short-read assay was applied to DNA of cultured CD4+ T cells. Each CDR3 protein gets one entry after TCRdb re-called the PCR reads with MiXCR. The sample has approximately 19,000 distinct CDR3 sequences; about 61% are singletons. On this clonotype itself: Its antigen is undetermined.

Sequencing was carried out using CD4+ T cells from blood, cultured in vitro. The TCR originated in a human donor who had recovered from COVID-19. The rearrangement joins TRBV2 to TRBJ2-7; 9 bases align to TRBD1. The CDR3 nucleotides are TGTGCCAGCAGTAGAAGTTCGGGACAGGGCTACGAGCAGTACTTC. Protein sequence: CASSRSSGQGYEQYF.